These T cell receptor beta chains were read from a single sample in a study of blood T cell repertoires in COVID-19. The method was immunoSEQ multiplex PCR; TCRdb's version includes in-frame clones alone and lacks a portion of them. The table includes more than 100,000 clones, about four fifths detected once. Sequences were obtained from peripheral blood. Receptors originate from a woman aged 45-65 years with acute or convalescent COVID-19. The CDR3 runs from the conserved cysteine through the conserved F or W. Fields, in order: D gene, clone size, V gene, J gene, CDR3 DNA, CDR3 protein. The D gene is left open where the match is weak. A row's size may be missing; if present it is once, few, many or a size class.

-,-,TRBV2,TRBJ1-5,TGTGCCAGCAGTACCCGGAGTTTGGCCAATCAGCCCCAGCATTTT,CASSTRSLANQPQHF
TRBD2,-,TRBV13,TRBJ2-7,TGTGCCAGCAGCAAAAACGGACTAGGTTCCCCCTACGAGCAGTACTTC,CASSKNGLGSPYEQYF
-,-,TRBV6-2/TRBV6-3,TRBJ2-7,TGTGCCAGCAGTTGGTCGTCAGGGGTCGAGCAGTACTTC,CASSWSSGVEQYF
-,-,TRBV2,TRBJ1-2,TGTGCCAGCAGTGGGGGACAATACTATGGCTACACCTTC,CASSGGQYYGYTF
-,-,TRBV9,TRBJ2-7,TGTGCCAGCAGCCCCAGTGGGGGCCCCAGCTCCTACGAGCAGTACTTC,CASSPSGGPSSYEQYF
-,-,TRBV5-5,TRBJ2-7,TGTGCCAGCAGCTTGCTTTCTTCTCCCTACGAGCAGTACTTC,CASSLLSSPYEQYF
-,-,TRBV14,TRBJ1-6,TGTGCCAGCAGCCAAGATAGTCCGGTCACCTATAATTCACCCCTCCACTTT,CASSQDSPVTYNSPLHF
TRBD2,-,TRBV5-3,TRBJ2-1,TGTGCCAGAAGCTTGGCCCTAGCGGGGAGAAGCTCCTACAATGAGCAGTTCTTC,CARSLALAGRSSYNEQFF
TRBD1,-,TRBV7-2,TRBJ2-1,TGTGCCAGCAGCTTAGTAGGACAGGGGGGCTACAATGAGCAGTTCTTC,CASSLVGQGGYNEQFF
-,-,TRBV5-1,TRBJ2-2,TGCGCCAGCAGCAGGGACTTCACCGGGGAGCTGTTTTTT,CASSRDFTGELFF
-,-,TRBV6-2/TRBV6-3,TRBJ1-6,TGTGCCAGCAGCCTGACGGGGGATCTCAATTCACCCCTCCACTTT,CASSLTGDLNSPLHF
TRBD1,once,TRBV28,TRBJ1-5,TGTGCCAGCAGCCCCCCCGCAGGGGGTCAGCCCCAGCATTTT,CASSPPAGGQPQHF
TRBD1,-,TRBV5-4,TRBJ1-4,TGTGCCAGCAGCACCAATATAGACAGGGCCGAAAAACTGTTTTTT,CASSTNIDRAEKLFF
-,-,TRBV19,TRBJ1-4,TGTGCCAGTAGTATTGGCAGGAGGGATGAAAAACTGTTTTTT,CASSIGRRDEKLFF
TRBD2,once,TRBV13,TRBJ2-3,TGTGCCAGCAGCTCCGGGACTAACACAGATACGCAGTATTTT,CASSSGTNTDTQYF
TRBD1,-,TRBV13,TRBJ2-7,TGTGCCAGCAGCTTGGACAGGGGAACCTACGAGCAGTACTTC,CASSLDRGTYEQYF
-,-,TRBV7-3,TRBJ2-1,TGTGCCAGCAGCTTACGAGGGCCTCTTACCTATTCGGGGAGGAGCGATGAGCAGTTCTTC,CASSLRGPLTYSGRSDEQFF
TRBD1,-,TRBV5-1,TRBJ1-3,TGCGCCAGCAGCGCACAGGGGGCCAATGGAAACACCATATATTTT,CASSAQGANGNTIYF
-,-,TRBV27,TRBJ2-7,TGTGCCAGCTCGTCCTACGGAGGATCCTACGAGCAGTACTTC,CASSSYGGSYEQYF
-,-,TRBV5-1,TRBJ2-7,TGCGCCAGCAGCTTGGACCACGGAGACTACGAGCAGTACTTC,CASSLDHGDYEQYF
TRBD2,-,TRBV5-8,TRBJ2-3,TGTGCCAGCAGCTTAGGACTAGCGGGGCAAACAGATACGCAGTATTTT,CASSLGLAGQTDTQYF
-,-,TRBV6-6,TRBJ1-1,TGTGCCAGCACTACAGGGATGAACACTGAAGCTTTCTTT,CASTTGMNTEAFF
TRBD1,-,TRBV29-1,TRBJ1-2,TGCATCACAGGGGGGCAGCGAGGCTACACCTTC,CITGGQRGYTF
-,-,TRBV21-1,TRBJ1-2,TGTGCCAGCAGCAAAATGGGGGATGGGGGGTTAGCTAACTATGGCTACACCTTC,CASSKMGDGGLANYGYTF
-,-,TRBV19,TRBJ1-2,TGTGCCAGTGAAGGAGGGTTCCTAACTGGAGGCTACACCTTC,CASEGGFLTGGYTF
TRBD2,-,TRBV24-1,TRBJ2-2,TGTGCCACCAGTGAGCGGGGGGTTAACACCGGGGAGCTGTTTTTT,CATSERGVNTGELFF
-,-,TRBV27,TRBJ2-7,TGTGCCAGCAGGGACGGAGGGGGGGGGTTAGAGCAGTACTTC,CASRDGGGGLEQYF
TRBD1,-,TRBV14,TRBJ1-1,TGTGCCAGCAGCCAATCCGGGACAGGGAGGACTGAAGCTTTCTTT,CASSQSGTGRTEAFF
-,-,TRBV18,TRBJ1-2,TGTGCCAGCTCACCCTCCCCTCCTCCAGATGGCTACACCTTC,CASSPSPPPDGYTF
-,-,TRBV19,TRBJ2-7,TGTGCCAGTAGTGAGCAGGGAAACGAGCAGTACTTC,CASSEQGNEQYF
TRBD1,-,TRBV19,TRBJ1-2,TGTGCCAGTAGTTCAAGCCGGGACAGCTTATATGGCTACACCTTC,CASSSSRDSLYGYTF
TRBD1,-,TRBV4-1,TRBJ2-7,TGCGCCAGCAGCCCCGACACAGGGGGCTCCTACGAGCAGTACTTC,CASSPDTGGSYEQYF